This entry lists 14 T cell receptor beta chains sequenced from one sample in a study of control samples from healthy donors and cancer patients. The assay was immunoSEQ multiplex PCR, and TCRdb's table has in-frame clones only and misses some. The sample has about 54,000 clones, around 97% seen once. Input material: blood. The source is a woman aged 25 to 45 in good health.

The V gene is TRBV28, the J gene TRBJ1-1, with 8 bases lining up with TRBD1. CDR1 is MDHEN and CDR2 is SYDVKM in the germline V gene. The CDR3 is made up of 13 amino acids. After removal of 5 bases from V and 3 bases from J, the junction contained 2 bases not matched to a gene. The CDR3 DNA reads TGTGCCAGCAGTCACAGGGGGTACACTGAAGCTTTCTTT. Its protein product is CASSHRGYTEAFF.

This chain uses TRBV19 with TRBJ1-1; D ambiguous. V was shortened by 4 bases and J by 1 base, with 10 bases between the two germline ends. The germline V gene has CDR1 LNHDA and CDR2 SQIVND (reference sequence). The CDR3 consists of 14 residues. CDR3 in amino acids: CASSTAVPNTEAFF. DNA of the CDR3: TGTGCCAGTAGTACCGCAGTACCGAACACTGAAGCTTTCTTT.

The chain joins TRBV24-1 to TRBJ1-1, with 8 bases matching TRBD1. V lost 2 bases, J lost 7 bases, and 8 bases stayed unmatched. CDR3 length: 15 amino acids. The germline gives CDR1 KGHDR, CDR2 SFDVKD. DNA for the CDR3: TGTGCCACCAGTGATTCAGGGGGCTTGTGGGGTGAAGCTTTCTTT. It encodes CATSDSGGLWGEAFF.

The V call is TRBV6-5, the J call TRBJ1-2; tentatively, D is TRBD1 (6 bases). This CDR3 contains 13 residues. V was trimmed by 4 bases and J by 5 bases, leaving 11 bases between them. CDR1 and CDR2 from the germline V gene are MNHEY and SVGAGI. The CDR3 sequence: CASSSGTNYGYTF. The CDR3, as DNA: TGTGCCAGCAGTTCCGGGACAAATTATGGCTACACCTTC.

The J gene is TRBJ2-1, the V gene TRBV6-4; D is unclear. Germline V CDR1 and CDR2: MRHNA, SNTAGT. Trimming shortened V by 6 bases and J by 10 bases, and 7 bases separated the two germline ends. The CDR3 has 10 amino acids. CDR3 sequence: CASRRREQFF. DNA of the CDR3: TGTGCCAGCAGGCGAAGGGAGCAGTTCTTC.

The genes are TRBV29-1 and TRBJ2-5, with D tentatively TRBD1 or TRBD2 (5 bases each). Germline V gene data show CDR1 as SQVTM and CDR2 as ANQGSEA. V lost 4 bases and J 5 bases, leaving 11 bases between the germline ends. This CDR3 spans 12 amino acids. The chain's CDR3 is CSVVGPGETQYF. CDR3 nucleotide sequence: TGCAGCGTTGTGGGACCCGGGGAGACCCAGTACTTC. Together with reference TRBV29-1 and TRBJ2-5, the CDR3 gives the full variable domain: SAVISQKPSRDICQRGTSLTIQCQVDSQVTMMFWYRQQPGQSLTLIATANQGSEATYESGFVIDKFPISRPNLTFSTLTVSNMSPEDSSIYLCSVVGPGETQYFGPGTRLLVL.

The CDR3, as DNA: TGCAGTGCTAGTAATAGAGCCAAAAACATTCAGTACTTC. Protein product: CSASNRAKNIQYF. The chain employs TRBV20-1 and TRBJ2-4; D is unresolved. Germline CDR1 DFQATT, CDR2 SNEGSKA (reference sequence). V was cut by 3 bases and J by 0 bases, with 6 bases left in between. CDR3 length equals 13 residues.

This clone occurred once. The J gene is TRBJ2-5, the V gene TRBV2; D uncertain. V was trimmed by 3 bases and J by 4 bases, leaving 12 bases between them. Germline V gene data show CDR1 as SNHLY and CDR2 as FYNNEI. The CDR3 covers 14 residues. The CDR3 reads CASSEMGMGETQYF. Written as DNA, the CDR3 is TGTGCCAGCAGTGAGATGGGAATGGGAGAGACCCAGTACTTC.

The gene calls are TRBV30 and TRBJ1-3, with 9 bases lining up with TRBD1. V dropped 1 base and J dropped 5; count of bases not matched to a gene: 3. Per germline, CDR1 GTSNPN and CDR2 SVGIG (reference sequence). CDR3 length: 14 amino acids. The CDR3 nucleotides read TGTGCCTGGAGTGCCGGGACAGGGAGAAACACCATATATTTT. Translating it yields CAWSAGTGRNTIYF.

The chain couples TRBV27 to TRBJ2-7; D is perhaps TRBD2 (6 bases). CDR3 size: 16 residues. CDR1 MNHEY and CDR2 SMNVEV come from the germline V gene (reference sequence). The V and J ends lost 5 bases and 6 bases respectively, with 23 bases between them. The CDR3 region is CASSPSRWGEVGEQYF. The CDR3 coding sequence is TGTGCCAGCAGTCCATCGCGGTGGGGGGAAGTCGGCGAGCAGTACTTC.

The rearrangement joins TRBV7-3 to TRBJ2-1; D may be TRBD2 (6 bases). Germline lookup yields CDR1 SGHTA and CDR2 FQGTGA. CDR3 size: 16 residues. Trimming took 1 base from V and 4 from J, leaving 14 bases between them. CDR3 in DNA: TGTGCCAGCAGCTTAATAGGCGGGGTGGGGTACAATGAGCAGTTCTTC. This encodes CASSLIGGVGYNEQFF.

This sequence joins TRBV19 and TRBJ2-7, with D unresolved. CDR1 is LNHDA and CDR2 is SQIVND in the germline V gene (reference sequence). The CDR3 loop spans 14 amino acids. V lost 11 bases, J lost 0 bases, and 17 bases lay in between. Here the CDR3 DNA reads TGTGCCGGGCGTCGGAGCGAAGTCTCCTACGAGCAGTACTTC. It specifies CAGRRSEVSYEQYF.

This chain uses TRBV2 with TRBJ2-6, with D perhaps assigned TRBD1 or TRBD2 (5 bases each). V was shortened by 7 bases and J by 0 bases, with 19 bases between the two germline ends. The V gene's germline CDR1 is SNHLY and CDR2 FYNNEI. This CDR3 is built from 18 residues. The CDR3 coding sequence is TGTGCCAGCAACGAAAAGGGACCTAAATACTCTGGGGCCAACGTCCTGACTTTC. It translates to CASNEKGPKYSGANVLTF.

This chain links TRBV11-2 with TRBJ2-7, with no clear D. The CDR3 sequence is 13 residues long. Trimming stripped 2 bases from V and 4 bases from J, with 9 bases between. Germline lookup yields CDR1 SGHAT and CDR2 FQNNGV. The CDR3 DNA sequence: TGTGCCAGCAGCTTATCTAGAGAGTACGAGCAGTACTTC. Its translation is CASSLSREYEQYF.